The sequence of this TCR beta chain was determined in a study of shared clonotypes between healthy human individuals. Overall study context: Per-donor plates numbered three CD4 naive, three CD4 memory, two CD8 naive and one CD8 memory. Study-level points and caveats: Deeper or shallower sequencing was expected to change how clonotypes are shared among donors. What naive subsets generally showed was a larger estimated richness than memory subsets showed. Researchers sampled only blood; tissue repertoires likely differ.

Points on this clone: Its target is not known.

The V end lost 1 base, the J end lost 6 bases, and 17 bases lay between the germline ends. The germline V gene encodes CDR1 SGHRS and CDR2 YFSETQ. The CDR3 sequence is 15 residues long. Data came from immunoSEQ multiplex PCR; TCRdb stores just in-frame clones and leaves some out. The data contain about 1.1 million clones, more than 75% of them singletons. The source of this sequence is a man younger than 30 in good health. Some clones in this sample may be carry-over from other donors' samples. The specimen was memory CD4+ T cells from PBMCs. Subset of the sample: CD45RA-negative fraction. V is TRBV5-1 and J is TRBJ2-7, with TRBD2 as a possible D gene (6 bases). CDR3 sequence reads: CASSLPPGVGGEQYF. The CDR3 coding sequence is TGCGCCAGCAGCTTGCCCCCGGGTGTGGGAGGCGAGCAGTACTTC.